The clone carrying this T cell receptor (beta chain) was observed a handful of times. The germline CDR1 and CDR2 sequences are MNHEY and SVGAGI. The CDR3 loop spans 14 amino acids. J lost 3 bases, V lost 6 bases, and 8 bases had no gene match. These data belong to a study of cytomegalovirus exposure and HLA in healthy donors. Researchers ran the PCR with 60 Vbeta and 13 Jbeta primers. Clones were read by immunoSEQ multiplex PCR, and TCRdb kept only the in-frame ones, dropping some. There are over 150,000 clones in the sample; 60% to 85% occur only once, and around 3.4% lies in the top ten. The genes are TRBV6-5 and TRBJ2-7, with 7 bases fitting TRBD1. Sequencing was done on a sample of PBMCs. This clonotype originated in a man aged 30 to 39 in good health and CMV-seropositive. The CDR3 loop reads CASRRTRDSYEQYF. The DNA for the CDR3 is TGTGCCAGCAGACGTACCCGGGACAGCTACGAGCAGTACTTC.